This TCR beta chain comes out of a study of shared clonotypes between healthy human individuals. For the study at large: The composition of the donors was two women and a few men aged 18 to 49.

Profiled with immunoSEQ multiplex PCR; TCRdb holds only in-frame clones, not every one. This sample has just over 2,000,000 clones, with around 96% found just once. Naive CD8 cells comprised CD45RO-negative, CCR7-positively selected cells, excluding terminally differentiated effector memory CD45RA+ cells. The specimen was naive CD8+ T cells sorted from blood. This sequence originates from a man aged 18-30 years in good health.

CDR3 sequence reads: CASRPGLAGEPQFF. The CDR3 coding sequence is TGTGCCAGCAGACCCGGACTAGCGGGGGAGCCGCAGTTCTTC. The V gene is TRBV27, the J gene TRBJ2-1, with TRBD2 matching 13 bases. The CDR3 loop spans 14 amino acids. V lost 6 bases to trimming and J lost 12 bases; unmatched junction nucleotides: 8. Per the germline V gene, CDR1 is MNHEY and CDR2 is SMNVEV (reference sequence).